This record looks at one T cell receptor beta chain sequence and its context. The antigen remains unidentified. The data belong to a study of T-cell reconstitution after alpha-beta-depleted transplantation in children. Study-level results: Surviving recipient T cells and thymic progenitors produced the high day-60 TCRbeta diversity seen in some patients. Among T cells one year after transplant, newly produced cells accounted for most counts and diversity.

This CDR3 is built from 11 residues. V was cut by 9 bases and J by 2 bases, with 9 bases left in between. CDR1 SGHKS and CDR2 YYEKEE come from the germline V gene (reference sequence). As it was prepared, the TCRbeta library received unique molecular identifiers. One entry per CDR3 protein results from TCRdb running MiXCR on the PCR reads. The sample has roughly 490,000 distinct CDR3 sequences; about 10% are singletons. The TCR was taken from a female patient under 10 years old who had a stem cell transplant for aplastic anemia, so the T cells may come from the graft donor. V gene TRBV5-5 combines with J gene TRBJ2-7; no firm D call. Here the sequenced sample was PBMCs, mostly from graft donor cells, taken 180 days after TCRalphabeta/CD19-depleted stem cell transplant. CDR3 DNA sequence: TGTGCCAAGTTTTTCCCCTACGAGCAGTACTTC. It translates to CAKFFPYEQYF.